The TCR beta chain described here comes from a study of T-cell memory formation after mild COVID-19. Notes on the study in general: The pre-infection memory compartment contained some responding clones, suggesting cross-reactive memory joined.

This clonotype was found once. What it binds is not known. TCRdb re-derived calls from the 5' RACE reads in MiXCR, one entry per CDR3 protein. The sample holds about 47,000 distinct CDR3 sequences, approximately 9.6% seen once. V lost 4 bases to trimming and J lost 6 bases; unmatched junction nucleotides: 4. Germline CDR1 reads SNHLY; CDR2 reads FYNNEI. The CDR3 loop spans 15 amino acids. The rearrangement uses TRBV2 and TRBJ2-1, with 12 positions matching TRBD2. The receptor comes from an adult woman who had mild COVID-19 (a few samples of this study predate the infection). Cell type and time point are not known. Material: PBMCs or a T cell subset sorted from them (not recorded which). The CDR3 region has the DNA TGTGCCAGCAGTGCGGAGACTAGCGGGAGCAATGAGCAGTTCTTC. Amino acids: CASSAETSGSNEQFF.